The next 23 T cell receptor beta chains were all read from a single sample in a study of Graves' ophthalmopathy and Graves' hyperthyroidism. Researchers took RNA transcripts and amplified TCR beta CDR3 regions from them. First-round RT-PCR with HTBI primers preceded a second-round multiplex PCR. TCRdb analysed the multiplex PCR reads with MiXCR anew, one entry per CDR3 protein. The sample consists of around 1,000,000 distinct CDR3 sequences, about two fifths of them appearing once. Sequenced: peripheral blood or thyroid tissue (not recorded which). Receptors originate from an adult man with Graves' hyperthyroidism.

The V gene is TRBV24-1, the J gene TRBJ1-2; D possibly corresponds to TRBD1 (5 bases). CDR3 length equals 10 residues. Germline assignment: CDR1 KGHDR and CDR2 SFDVKD. In DNA form, the CDR3 reads TGTGCATGGGACCGCTATGGCTACACCTTC. As protein: CAWDRYGYTF.

The rearrangement uses TRBV2 and TRBJ2-7; TRBD2 aligns across 8 bases. V gave up 8 bases and J gave up 5 bases; unmatched junction bases: 5. This CDR3 is 12 amino acids long. The V gene's germline CDR1 is SNHLY and CDR2 FYNNEI. The CDR3 nucleotides are TGTGCCAGCCGACTAGCGAACCACGAGCAGTACTTC. As protein: CASRLANHEQYF.

The genes are TRBV7-9 and TRBJ2-5; 8 nucleotides match TRBD1. Germline assignment: CDR1 SEHNR and CDR2 FQNEAQ (reference sequence). The CDR3 covers 13 residues. V shed 5 bases and J 6 bases; nucleotides not matched to a gene: 5. This CDR3 reads CASSRQGIKTQYF. For the CDR3, the DNA is TGTGCCAGCAGCCGACAGGGGATAAAGACCCAGTACTTC.

The chain is built from TRBV3-1 and TRBJ2-5; 7 bases map to TRBD1. J was trimmed by 5 bases and V by 6 bases; bases with no gene match: 9. This CDR3 is 14 amino acids long. From germline, CDR1 is LGHDT and CDR2 YNNKEL (reference sequence). This chain's CDR3 is CASSPRTGLETQYF. The CDR3 nucleotides read TGTGCCAGCAGTCCTCGGACAGGATTGGAGACCCAGTACTTC.

This clonotype was found a few times. CDR3 residues: CSASLRENQPQHF. The CDR3 DNA reads as TGCAGTGCTAGCCTCCGGGAAAATCAGCCCCAGCATTTT. This chain uses TRBV20-1 with TRBJ1-5; D uncertain. Trimming pared 3 bases from V and 4 bases from J, leaving 10 bases between. The germline gives CDR1 DFQATT, CDR2 SNEGSKA (reference sequence). CDR3 length equals 13 residues.

The chain recombines TRBV5-1 with TRBJ2-5, with unresolved D. V lost 1 base, J lost 0 bases, and 13 bases lay in between. The germline V gene encodes CDR1 SGHRS and CDR2 YFSETQ. The CDR3 totals 16 residues. The CDR3 protein is CASSLLLNGNQETQYF. The CDR3 region has the DNA TGCGCCAGCAGCTTGTTGTTGAACGGCAACCAAGAGACCCAGTACTTC.

The rearrangement uses TRBV5-1 and TRBJ2-7; TRBD2 agrees at 13 bases. Per the germline V gene, CDR1 is SGHRS and CDR2 is YFSETQ. This CDR3 is built from 17 residues. V dropped 4 bases and J dropped 6; count of bases not matched to a gene: 13. Written as DNA, the CDR3 is TGCGCCAGCAGCACCCGCGGACTAGCGGGAGTGGGCGCCGAGCAGTACTTC. Translating gives CASSTRGLAGVGAEQYF.

This chain connects TRBV20-1 to TRBJ1-4; D call uncertain. V lost 4 bases to trimming and J lost 2 bases, with 11 bases between them. CDR1 is DFQATT, CDR2 SNEGSKA, per germline (reference sequence). CDR3 length: 14 residues. CDR3 sequence: CSAKKGVTNEKLFF. The CDR3 DNA is TGCAGTGCTAAGAAGGGAGTTACTAATGAAAAACTGTTTTTT.

This clonotype was counted between two and nine times. The chain is built from TRBV27 and TRBJ2-7; a possible D gene is TRBD2 (5 bases). This CDR3 is 15 amino acids long. V was pared by 4 bases and J by 6 bases, with 19 bases between. The germline CDR1 and CDR2 sequences are MNHEY and SMNVEV (reference sequence). CDR3 amino acids: CASSYSRVPGVEQYF. CDR3 DNA sequence: TGTGCCAGCAGTTATTCTCGCGTCCCCGGGGTCGAGCAGTACTTC.

The chain recombines TRBV5-6 with TRBJ1-5; 11 nucleotides align to TRBD1. From germline, CDR1 is SGHDT and CDR2 YYEEEE. The CDR3 is 19 residues long. V shed 5 bases and J 0 bases; nucleotides not matched to a gene: 13. The CDR3 DNA follows: TGTGCCAGCAGACTACCCGGGACAGGGGGTGGTCGTAGCAATCAGCCCCAGCATTTT. Protein sequence: CASRLPGTGGGRSNQPQHF.

The CDR3 DNA sequence: TGTGCCAGTACCCAACACCGGCGTAATAGCAATCAGCCCCAGCATTTT. Translated, it gives CASTQHRRNSNQPQHF. This chain links TRBV19 with TRBJ1-5; unclear D gene. There are 16 residues in the CDR3. Trimming removed 7 bases at V and 0 bases at J, with 16 bases between. In germline, CDR1 is LNHDA, CDR2 SQIVND (reference sequence). The full variable domain, rest sourced from reference TRBV19 and TRBJ1-5, is DGGITQSPKYLFRKEGQNVTLSCEQNLNHDAMYWYRQDPGQGLRLIYYSQIVNDFQKGDIAEGYSVSREKKESFPLTVTSAQKNPTAFYLCASTQHRRNSNQPQHFGDGTRLSIL.

This clonotype was counted only a few times. Mismatch with germline at one junction end may stem from a read error. The genes are TRBV10-2 and TRBJ2-3; TRBD2 is a possible D gene (6 bases). This CDR3 comprises 16 residues. The germline V gene has CDR1 WSHSY and CDR2 SAAADI. Here the CDR3 reads CASSYRLGLGTDTQYF. In nucleotides, the CDR3 is TGTGCCAGCAGTTACAGACTAGGTCTGGGCACAGATACGCAGTATTTT.

The chain combines TRBV25-1 with TRBJ1-5; D is undetermined. V lost 4 bases, J lost 5 bases, and 21 bases lay in between. Germline V gene data show CDR1 as MGHDK and CDR2 as SYGVNS. This CDR3 region has 17 residues. CDR3 protein: CASSAREGIAGHQPQHF. Here the CDR3 DNA reads TGTGCCAGCAGTGCTAGAGAGGGAATAGCAGGTCATCAGCCCCAGCATTTT. The full variable domain, completed using reference TRBV25-1 and TRBJ1-5, is EADIYQTPRYLVIGTGKKITLECSQTMGHDKMYWYQQDPGMELHLIHYSYGVNSTEKGDLSSESTVSRIRTEHFPLTLESARPSHTSQYLCASSAREGIAGHQPQHFGDGTRLSIL.

The DNA for the CDR3 is TGTGCCATCAGTGGAGGGACAGGGGCGGTTGGAGTGGAGACCCAAGAGACCCAGTACTTC. Its translation: CAISGGTGAVGVETQETQYF. The gene calls are TRBV10-3 and TRBJ2-5, with 10 bases aligning to TRBD1. V lost 4 bases to trimming and J lost 1 base; unmatched junction nucleotides: 18. CDR1 is ENHRY, CDR2 SYGVKD, per germline. The CDR3 length is 20 residues.

In this sample, this clonotype turned up once. The V call is TRBV7-8, the J call TRBJ1-4; D is unresolved. Trimming shortened V by 3 bases and J by 5 bases, and 16 bases separated the two germline ends. This CDR3 contains 16 residues. Germline V gene sequence: CDR1 SGHVS, CDR2 FQNEAQ. This chain's CDR3 is CASSFRQKERNEKLFF. The CDR3 DNA reads TGTGCCAGCAGCTTCCGGCAGAAAGAGAGGAATGAAAAACTGTTTTTT.

The sample holds a few counts of this clonotype. V gene TRBV20-1 combines with J gene TRBJ2-7, with D perhaps TRBD2 (6 bases). The germline V gene encodes CDR1 DFQATT and CDR2 SNEGSKA (reference sequence). The CDR3 is 17 residues long. Trimming took 4 bases from V and 3 from J, leaving 25 bases between them. In nucleotides, the CDR3 is TGCAGTGCTATGGTAGACCCTCACGGGACTGGCGGCTACGAGCAGTACTTC. Translation: CSAMVDPHGTGGYEQYF.

V and J are TRBV7-2 and TRBJ1-6; the match to TRBD1 covers 7 bases. Germline V CDR1 and CDR2: SGHTA, FQGNSA. With V trimmed by 5 bases and J by 6 bases, 13 bases remained unmatched. The CDR3 is 17 amino acids. The CDR3 DNA is TGTGCCAGCAGCCCGATCGCAGGGGGGGCTAGTAATTCACCCCTCCACTTT. Its translation: CASSPIAGGASNSPLHF.

Note on this clonotype: The junction departs from the called germline gene at one end, perhaps through a read error. This rearrangement joins TRBV10-3 to TRBJ1-1; D remains ambiguous. This CDR3 spans 12 amino acids. The germline V gene encodes CDR1 ENHRY and CDR2 SYGVKD. The CDR3 region is CASSLRQVEAFF. The CDR3 DNA reads as TGTGCCAGCAGTTTGAGGCAGGTGGAAGCTTTCTTT.

This clonotype occurred a few times. The V gene is TRBV6-6, the J gene TRBJ2-7; 8 nucleotides align to TRBD2. The CDR3 contains 18 residues. The germline CDR1 and CDR2 sequences are MNHNY and SVGAGI (reference sequence). The V gene end was trimmed by 0 bases and the J gene end by 7 bases; junction bases not matched to a gene: 17. The CDR3 nucleotides are TGTGCCAGCAGTTACTCAACCGGGGAGGCGGGAGGTTGGCTGGAGCAGTACTTC. It is translated as CASSYSTGEAGGWLEQYF.

CDR3 in DNA: TGTGCCAGCCAAGGGACAGGGGCGTTCAATAGCAATCAGCCCCAGCATTTT. The encoded protein is CASQGTGAFNSNQPQHF. The gene calls are TRBV10-3 and TRBJ1-5; 10 positions match TRBD1. Germline V lookup: CDR1 ENHRY, CDR2 SYGVKD. The ends lost 10 bases at V and 0 bases at J; junction bases unmatched: 12. There are 17 residues in the CDR3.

There are many counts of this clonotype. The genes are TRBV2 and TRBJ2-5; tentatively, D is TRBD1 or TRBD2 (5 bases each). Trimming pared 2 bases from V and 5 bases from J, leaving 9 bases between. Per the germline V gene, CDR1 is SNHLY and CDR2 is FYNNEI. The CDR3 spans 13 residues. CDR3 coding DNA: TGTGCCAGCAGTGAACGATGGGGGGAGACCCAGTACTTC. It specifies CASSERWGETQYF.

This clonotype was picked up a small number of times. This chain joins TRBV20-1 and TRBJ1-6, with D tentatively TRBD1 (5 bases). The CDR3 totals 14 residues. Deletions cut 1 base from V and 10 bases from J, with 14 bases between. CDR1 and CDR2 (germline): DFQATT, SNEGSKA (reference sequence). The DNA for the CDR3 is TGCAGTGCTAGAGGGGCGTTCGGGGGGTCACCCCTCCACTTT. Its translation: CSARGAFGGSPLHF.

This clonotype was picked up one time. J is TRBJ2-5 and V is TRBV19; TRBD2 matches 8 bases. V lost 7 bases to trimming and J lost 2 bases; unmatched junction nucleotides: 9. CDR1 and CDR2 from the germline V gene are LNHDA and SQIVND (reference sequence). This CDR3 comprises 15 residues. The CDR3 protein is CASNGGGRGQETQYF. Written as DNA, the CDR3 is TGTGCCAGTAATGGCGGGGGGCGCGGACAAGAGACCCAGTACTTC.